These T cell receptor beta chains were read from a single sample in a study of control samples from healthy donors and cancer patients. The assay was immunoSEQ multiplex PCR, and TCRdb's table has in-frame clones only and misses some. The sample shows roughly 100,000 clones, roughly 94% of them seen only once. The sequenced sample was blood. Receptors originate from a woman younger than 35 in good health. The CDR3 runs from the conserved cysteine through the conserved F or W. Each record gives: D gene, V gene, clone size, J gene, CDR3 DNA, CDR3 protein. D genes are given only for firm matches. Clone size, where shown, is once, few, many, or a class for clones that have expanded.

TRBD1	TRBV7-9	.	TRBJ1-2	TGTGCCAGCAGCCAAGCAGGGGGGGACTATGGCTACACCTTC	CASSQAGGDYGYTF
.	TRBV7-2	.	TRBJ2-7	TGTGCCAGCAGCCAAAACCAATACCGGGGCTACGAGCAGTACTTC	CASSQNQYRGYEQYF
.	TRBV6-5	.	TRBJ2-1	TGTGCCAGCAGTTATAGCGGTGAGCAGTTCTTC	CASSYSGEQFF
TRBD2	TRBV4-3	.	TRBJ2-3	TGCGCCAGCAGCCAAGTACTAGCGGGAATCTCAGATACGCAGTATTTT	CASSQVLAGISDTQYF
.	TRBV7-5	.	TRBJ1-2	TGTGTCAGAAGCTTAGTTCGGACAGTCGGGTTACCTAACTATGGCTACACCTTC	CVRSLVRTVGLPNYGYTF
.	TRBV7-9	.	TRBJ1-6	TGTGCCAGCAGCTTAACGCTAAATTCACCCCTCCACTTT	CASSLTLNSPLHF
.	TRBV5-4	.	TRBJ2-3	TGTGCCAGCAGCTTGGTAGGCGGGTTCACAGATACGCAGTATTTT	CASSLVGGFTDTQYF
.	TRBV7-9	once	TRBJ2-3	TGTGCCAGCAGCTCCCTCACTACAGATACGCAGTATTTT	CASSSLTTDTQYF
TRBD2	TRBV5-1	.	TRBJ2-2	TGCGCCAGCCAAGGGACTAGCGTCGTAGGGGAGCTGTTTTTT	CASQGTSVVGELFF
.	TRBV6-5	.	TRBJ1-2	TGTGCCAGCAGCCAGGGGTACTATGGCTACACCTTC	CASSQGYYGYTF
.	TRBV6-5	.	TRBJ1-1	TGTGCCAGCAGTTACATCGACTGGAACACTGAAGCTTTCTTT	CASSYIDWNTEAFF
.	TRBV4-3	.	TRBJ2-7	TGCGCCAGCAGCCCCCAACAGGGTCCCTACGAGCAGTACTTC	CASSPQQGPYEQYF
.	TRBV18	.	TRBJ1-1	TGTGCCAGCTCACCTGGGACTGGTCCAACTTTCTTT	CASSPGTGPTFF
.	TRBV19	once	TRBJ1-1	TGTGCCAGTAGTATTCGGGCAGGGCGCACTGAAGCTTTCTTT	CASSIRAGRTEAFF
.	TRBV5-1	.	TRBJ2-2	TGCGCCAGCAGCTTGAACACGCTCACCGGGGAGCTGTTTTTT	CASSLNTLTGELFF
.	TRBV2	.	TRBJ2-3	TGTGCCAGCAGTGAATACGCTAGGCGGGTGATCACAGATACGCAGTATTTT	CASSEYARRVITDTQYF
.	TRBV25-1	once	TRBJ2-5	TGTGCCAGCAGTGAATTATCGGAGACCCAGTACTTC	CASSELSETQYF
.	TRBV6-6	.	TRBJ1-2	TGTGCCGGCCGAGGACAGAGTTTCTATGGCTACACCTTC	CAGRGQSFYGYTF
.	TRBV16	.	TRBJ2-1	TGTGCCAGCAGCCAATTCATGACGGGAAATGAGCAGTTCTTC	CASSQFMTGNEQFF
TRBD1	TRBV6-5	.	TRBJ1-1	TGTGCCAGCAGTAACAGGGGGAACACTGAAGCTTTCTTT	CASSNRGNTEAFF
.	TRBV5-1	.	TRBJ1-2	TGCGCCAGCAGCTCCACAGTAAGCTATGGCTACACCTTC	CASSSTVSYGYTF
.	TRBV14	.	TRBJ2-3	TGTGCCAGCAGCCTCACCCGACTGGCTACGCAGTATTTT	CASSLTRLATQYF
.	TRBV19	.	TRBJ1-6	TGTGCCAGTAGTTACGGGTCCTATAATTCACCCCTCCACTTT	CASSYGSYNSPLHF
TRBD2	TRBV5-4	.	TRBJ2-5	TGTGCCAGCAGCTTGGTAGGACTAGGCCAAGAGACCCAGTACTTC	CASSLVGLGQETQYF
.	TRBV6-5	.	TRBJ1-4	TGTGCCAGCAGTAGGGTGACTAATGAAAAACTGTTTTTT	CASSRVTNEKLFF
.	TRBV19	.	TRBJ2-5	TGTGCCAGTAGTCCAGAGGGTACGGGAAACATCCAAGAGACCCAGTACTTC	CASSPEGTGNIQETQYF
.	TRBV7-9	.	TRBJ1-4	TGTGCCAGCAGCTTATCAGGGGCGGGGGAAAAACTGTTTTTT	CASSLSGAGEKLFF
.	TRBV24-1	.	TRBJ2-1	TGTGCCACCAGTGATACCAGGGGAGATGAGCAGTTCTTC	CATSDTRGDEQFF
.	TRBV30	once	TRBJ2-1	TGTGCCTGGAGTGTTGCAGGAGAGCAGTTCTTC	CAWSVAGEQFF
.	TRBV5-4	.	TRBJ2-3	TGTGCCAGCAGCTTGGGCGGGCTCGGCACAGATACGCAGTATTTT	CASSLGGLGTDTQYF
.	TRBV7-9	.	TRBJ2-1	TGTGCCAGCAGCTTAGCAGGGGGTCACAATGAGCAGTTCTTC	CASSLAGGHNEQFF
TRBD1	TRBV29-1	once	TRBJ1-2	TGCAGCGTTGAGGACAGGGGCAGCTACACCTTC	CSVEDRGSYTF
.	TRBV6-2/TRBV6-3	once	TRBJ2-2	TGTGCCAGCAGCCTAACGGCGGCCGGCGGGGAGCTGTTTTTT	CASSLTAAGGELFF
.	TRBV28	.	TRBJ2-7	TGTGCCAGCAGTTTCGCGGGCTCTTGGGCCTACGAGCAGTACTTC	CASSFAGSWAYEQYF
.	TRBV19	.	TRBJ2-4	TGTGCCAGTAGTATGTTAGGGGGATACATTCAGTACTTC	CASSMLGGYIQYF
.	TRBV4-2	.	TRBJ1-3	TGTGCCAGCAGCCAGGCAGGCGAAGCCTCGTACTCTGGAAACACCATATATTTT	CASSQAGEASYSGNTIYF
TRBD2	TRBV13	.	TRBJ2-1	TGTGCCAGCAGCACCAAGGGACTAGCGGGATGGGGGAATGAGCAGTTCTTC	CASSTKGLAGWGNEQFF
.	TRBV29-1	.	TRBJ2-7	TGCAGCGTTGACAAGCAGTACTTC	CSVDKQYF
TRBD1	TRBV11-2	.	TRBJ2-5	TGTGCCAGCAGCTACAGGGACAGGGGGCCGGAGACCCAGTACTTC	CASSYRDRGPETQYF
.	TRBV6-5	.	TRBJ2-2	TGTGCCAGCAGGCCGACTTGGGTCGGGGAGCTGTTTTTT	CASRPTWVGELFF
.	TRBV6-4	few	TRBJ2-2	TGTGCCAGCAGTGACTCGGACACGGTGAGCGGGGAGCTGTTTTTT	CASSDSDTVSGELFF
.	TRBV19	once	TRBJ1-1	TGTGCCAGTACCGACAGTGGGAACACTGAAGCTTTCTTT	CASTDSGNTEAFF
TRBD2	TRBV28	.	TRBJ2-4	TGTGCCAGCAGCACCCTCGCGGGGGGGCCCAAAAACATTCAGTACTTC	CASSTLAGGPKNIQYF
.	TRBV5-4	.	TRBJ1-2	TGTGCCAGCAGCTTGTTTTCGGCAGGAAGGGACGGCTACACCTTC	CASSLFSAGRDGYTF
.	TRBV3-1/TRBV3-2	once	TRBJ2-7	TGTGCCAGCAGCCAACTTCGACCGCCGAACCCTTACTACGAGCAGTACTTC	CASSQLRPPNPYYEQYF
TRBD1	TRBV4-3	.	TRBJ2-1	TGCGCCAGCAGCCAAGATCTGCAGGGGGTTGAGCAGTTCTTC	CASSQDLQGVEQFF